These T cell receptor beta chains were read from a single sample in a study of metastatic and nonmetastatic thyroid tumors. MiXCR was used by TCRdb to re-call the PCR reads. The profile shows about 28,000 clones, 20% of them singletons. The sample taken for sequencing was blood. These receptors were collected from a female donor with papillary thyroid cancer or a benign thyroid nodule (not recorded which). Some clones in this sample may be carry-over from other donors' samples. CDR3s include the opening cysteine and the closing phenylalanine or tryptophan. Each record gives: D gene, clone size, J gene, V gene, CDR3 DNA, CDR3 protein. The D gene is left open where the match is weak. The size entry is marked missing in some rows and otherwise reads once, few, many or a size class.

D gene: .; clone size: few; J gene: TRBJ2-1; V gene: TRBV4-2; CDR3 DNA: TGTGCCAGCAGCTCCCCGGTGGGGGATTACAATGAGCAGTTCTTC; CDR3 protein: CASSSPVGDYNEQFF
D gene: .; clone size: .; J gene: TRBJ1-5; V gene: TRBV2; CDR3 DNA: TGTGCCACTCACGGGGACGCAAATCAGCCACAGAGTTTT; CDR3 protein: CATHGDANQPQSF
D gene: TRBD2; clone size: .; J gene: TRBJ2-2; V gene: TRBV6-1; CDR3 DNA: TGTGCCAGCAGTCGTAGCGGGATCGCGAACACCGGGGAGCTGTTTTTT; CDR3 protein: CASSRSGIANTGELFF
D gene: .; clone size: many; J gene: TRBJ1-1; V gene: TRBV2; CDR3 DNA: TGTGCCAGCGAGCCTACAGGCATCACTGAAGCTTTCTTT; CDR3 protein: CASEPTGITEAFF
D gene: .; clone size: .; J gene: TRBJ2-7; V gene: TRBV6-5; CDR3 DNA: TGTGCCAGCAGTTATCGCCTAGTTCGGGACGATCAGAACTTC; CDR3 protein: CASSYRLVRDDQNF
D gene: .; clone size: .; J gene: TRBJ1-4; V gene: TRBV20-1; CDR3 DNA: TGCAGTGCTACCCTGGCGAAGGGCATGGCTAATGAAAAACTGTTTTTT; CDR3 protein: CSATLAKGMANEKLFF
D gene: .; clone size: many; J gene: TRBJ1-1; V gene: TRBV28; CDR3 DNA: TGTGCCAGCAGTTCGTTAAAGGGCACTGAAGCTTTCTTT; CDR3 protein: CASSSLKGTEAFF
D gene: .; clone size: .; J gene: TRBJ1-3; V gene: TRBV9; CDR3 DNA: TGTGCCAGCAGCCCCTCTACAGGTTCCGGAAACACCATATATTTT; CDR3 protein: CASSPSTGSGNTIYF
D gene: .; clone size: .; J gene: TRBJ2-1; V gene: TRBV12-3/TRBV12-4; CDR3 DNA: TGTGCCAGCAGTCCCACGGTCGATGAGCAGTTCTTC; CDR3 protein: CASSPTVDEQFF
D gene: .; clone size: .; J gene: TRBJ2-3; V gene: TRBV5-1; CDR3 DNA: TGCGCCAGCAGCTTGGCCCCTAGTGGGGGTACAGATACGCAGTATTTT; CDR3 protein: CASSLAPSGGTDTQYF
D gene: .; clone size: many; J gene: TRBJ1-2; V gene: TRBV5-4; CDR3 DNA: TGTGCCAGCAGCTTGGGTCAGGGGCTCTATGGCTACACCTTC; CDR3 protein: CASSLGQGLYGYTF
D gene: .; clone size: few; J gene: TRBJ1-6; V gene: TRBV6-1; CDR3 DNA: TGTGCCAGCAGACAAACAGGGAACGATTCACCCCTCCACTTT; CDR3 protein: CASRQTGNDSPLHF
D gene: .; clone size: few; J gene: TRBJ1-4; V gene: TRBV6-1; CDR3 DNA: TGTGCCAGCAGTGGGGGTCGTAATGAAAAACTGTTTTTT; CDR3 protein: CASSGGRNEKLFF
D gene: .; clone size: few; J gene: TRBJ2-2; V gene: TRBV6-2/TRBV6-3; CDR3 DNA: TGTGCCAGCAGTTACCCAGGGACCCGTACCGGGGAGCTGTTTTTT; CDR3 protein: CASSYPGTRTGELFF
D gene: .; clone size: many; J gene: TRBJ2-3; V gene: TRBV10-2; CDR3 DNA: TGCGCCAGCAGTGAGTCGGGTAGCGAGCTCCCAGATACGCAGTATTTT; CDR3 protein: CASSESGSELPDTQYF
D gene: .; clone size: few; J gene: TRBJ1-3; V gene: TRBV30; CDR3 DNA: TGTGCCTGGAGTACCCGGGAGGGACAAGCGAGCTCTGGAAACACCATATATTTT; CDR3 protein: CAWSTREGQASSGNTIYF
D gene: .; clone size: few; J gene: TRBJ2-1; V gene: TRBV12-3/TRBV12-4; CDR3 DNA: TGTGCCAGCAGTTTACGGGTCCACAATGAGCAGTTCTTC; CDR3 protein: CASSLRVHNEQFF
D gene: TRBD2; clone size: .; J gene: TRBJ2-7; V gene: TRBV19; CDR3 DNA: TGTGCCAGTAGTATAGCTGGGGGGGGCTCCTACGAGCAGTACTTC; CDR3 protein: CASSIAGGGSYEQYF
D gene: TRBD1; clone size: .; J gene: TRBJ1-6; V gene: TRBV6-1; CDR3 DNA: TGTGCCAGCGGGACCGGACAGGGGATCTCACCCCTCCACTTT; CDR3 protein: CASGTGQGISPLHF
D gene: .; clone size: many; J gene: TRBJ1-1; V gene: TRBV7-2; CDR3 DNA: TGTGCCAGCAGACGACACCTGAACACTGAAGCTTTCTTT; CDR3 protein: CASRRHLNTEAFF